This TCR beta chain is from a study of cytomegalovirus exposure and HLA in healthy donors. Trimming left V 5 bases short and J 3 bases short, with 14 bases between. There are 14 residues in the CDR3. Germline V gives CDR1 SGHVS, CDR2 FQNEAQ. PCR was performed using 60 Vbeta and 13 Jbeta primers. The data were produced by immunoSEQ multiplex PCR, yet TCRdb's version contains in-frame clones alone and is incomplete. This table has about 82,000 clones, approximately 74% appearing once. The clonotype originates from a woman aged 50 to 65 in good health and CMV-seropositive. The sample consisted of PBMCs. The V and J genes are TRBV7-8 and TRBJ2-7, with D possibly TRBD2 on 6 matching bases. Here the CDR3 reads CASSGDSSGYEQYF. As DNA, the CDR3 is TGTGCCAGCAGCGGGGACTCTTCTGGCTACGAGCAGTACTTC.